The source of this T cell receptor beta chain is a study of metastatic and nonmetastatic thyroid tumors. V trimming: 4 bases; J trimming: 2 bases; junction bases outside the gene matches: 5. Germline V gene sequence: CDR1 MNHNS, CDR2 SASEGT. The CDR3 contains 14 residues. Judged by abundance, this clone is medium-sized (0.01 to 0.1%). Patients were all untreated before their thyroid surgery. With MiXCR, TCRdb called clones anew from the PCR reads. The sample holds about 25,000 clones, 20% to 25% seen once. The sample comprised adjacent normal tissue. V gene TRBV6-1 combines with J gene TRBJ2-7; 7 nucleotides line up with TRBD2. This TCR was sampled from a female donor with papillary thyroid cancer or a benign thyroid nodule (not recorded which). Some clones in this sample may be carry-over from other donors' samples. The chain's CDR3 is CASSVRAGPYEQYF. Here the CDR3 DNA reads TGTGCCAGCAGTGTCAGAGCGGGACCCTACGAGCAGTACTTC.